Listed below are T cell receptor beta chains from one sample, sequenced in a study of T cell responses to AZD1222 COVID-19 vaccine. Sequencing used immunoSEQ multiplex PCR; TCRdb keeps in-frame clones, though not all of them. In the table there are about 76,000 clones, more than 75% of which are singletons. Sequenced material: peripheral blood, taken on day 0 of MenACWY control vaccination. Receptors originate from an adult in good health. CDR3s include the opening cysteine and the closing phenylalanine or tryptophan. The D gene is left open where the match is weak. Size tells how often a clone was seen (once, few, many) or the class of an expanded clone, and some rows leave it out.

clone_size	d_call	j_call	v_call	cdr3_length	cdr3_nt	cdr3_aa
few	.	TRBJ1-2	TRBV7-2	12	TGTGCCAGCAGCTTTGACAGCTATGGCTACACCTTC	CASSFDSYGYTF
.	.	TRBJ2-5	TRBV5-4	14	TGTGCCAGCAGCTTGGCGGCATTCGGAGAGACCCAGTACTTC	CASSLAAFGETQYF
.	.	TRBJ2-7	TRBV5-1	14	TGCGCCAGCAGCTTGGGTCGCCTCTCTCCCGAGCAGTACTTC	CASSLGRLSPEQYF
.	.	TRBJ1-2	TRBV25-1	14	TGTGCCAGCAGCCCAAGCGGGGGGGGATATGGCTACACCTTC	CASSPSGGGYGYTF
.	TRBD2	TRBJ2-1	TRBV18	16	TGTGCCAGCGGGATAGCGGGAGGGTCCTCCTACAATGAGCAGTTCTTC	CASGIAGGSSYNEQFF
.	TRBD1	TRBJ1-4	TRBV28	14	TGTGCCAGCAGTTTCGGACAGGGATGGGAAAAACTGTTTTTT	CASSFGQGWEKLFF
.	.	TRBJ2-7	TRBV27	16	TGTGCCAGCAGTGCGTACCCGACAGGGAGGGCGGGTGAGCAGTACTTC	CASSAYPTGRAGEQYF
.	.	TRBJ1-5	TRBV27	13	TGTGCCAGCAGACCCTATAGCAATCAGCCCCAGCATTTT	CASRPYSNQPQHF
.	.	TRBJ1-5	TRBV7-8	16	TGTGCCAGCAGCCTAACCCGACGGACTAGCAATCAGCCCCAGCATTTT	CASSLTRRTSNQPQHF
.	TRBD1	TRBJ1-1	TRBV5-4	15	TGTGCCAGCAGCTTGGGGGACACAGGGGGCACTGAAGCTTTCTTT	CASSLGDTGGTEAFF
.	.	TRBJ2-1	TRBV4-3	17	TGCGCCAGCAGCCAAGATAGTCGAGCTGGCTCCGTCAATGAGCAGTTCTTC	CASSQDSRAGSVNEQFF
.	.	TRBJ2-3	TRBV7-9	14	TGTGCCAGCAGCTTAGGGCCGAACACAGATACGCAGTATTTT	CASSLGPNTDTQYF
.	.	TRBJ2-7	TRBV7-2	11	TGTGCCAGCAGTCGTTCCTACGAGCAGTACTTC	CASSRSYEQYF
few	TRBD2	TRBJ2-5	TRBV6-2/TRBV6-3	15	TGTGCCAGCAGTCCAAATCTAGCGGGAGAAGAGACCCAGTACTTC	CASSPNLAGEETQYF
.	.	TRBJ2-7	TRBV7-2	14	TGTGCCAGCAGCTTACTAGTATTGGCCTACGAGCAGTACTTC	CASSLLVLAYEQYF
.	.	TRBJ2-7	TRBV9	15	TGTGCCAGCAGCGCTAGTACAGGTAGCTCCTACGAGCAGTACTTC	CASSASTGSSYEQYF
.	.	TRBJ1-1	TRBV5-8	16	TGTGCCAGCAGCACTGATGGACCCAGGATGAACACTGAAGCTTTCTTT	CASSTDGPRMNTEAFF
.	.	TRBJ1-2	TRBV11-2	14	TGTGCCAGCAGCTTATCGGACGGTAACTATGGCTACACCTTC	CASSLSDGNYGYTF
.	TRBD2	TRBJ2-3	TRBV29-1	15	TGCAGCGGGAGGTTAAGCGGGAGGGCCGGGGATACGCAGTATTTT	CSGRLSGRAGDTQYF
.	.	TRBJ1-6	TRBV5-1	17	TGCGCCAGCAGCCGACCGACAGCTAAGACAGATAATTCACCCCTCCACTTT	CASSRPTAKTDNSPLHF
.	.	TRBJ2-1	TRBV7-2	19	TGTGCCAGCAGCTTAGTAAAAATCTCCGGGGGTAACGACTACAATGAGCAGTTCTTC	CASSLVKISGGNDYNEQFF
once	.	TRBJ2-7	TRBV2	14	TGTGCCAGCAGTGAACAGGGGCCCTTATACGAGCAGTACTTC	CASSEQGPLYEQYF
once	.	TRBJ1-5	TRBV28	13	TGTGCCAGCAGTTGGCTTAGCAATCAGCCCCAGCATTTT	CASSWLSNQPQHF
once	TRBD1	TRBJ2-7	TRBV10-3	14	TGTGCCGTAGGCATCCCGGACAGGGCGTCCGAGCAGTACTTC	CAVGIPDRASEQYF